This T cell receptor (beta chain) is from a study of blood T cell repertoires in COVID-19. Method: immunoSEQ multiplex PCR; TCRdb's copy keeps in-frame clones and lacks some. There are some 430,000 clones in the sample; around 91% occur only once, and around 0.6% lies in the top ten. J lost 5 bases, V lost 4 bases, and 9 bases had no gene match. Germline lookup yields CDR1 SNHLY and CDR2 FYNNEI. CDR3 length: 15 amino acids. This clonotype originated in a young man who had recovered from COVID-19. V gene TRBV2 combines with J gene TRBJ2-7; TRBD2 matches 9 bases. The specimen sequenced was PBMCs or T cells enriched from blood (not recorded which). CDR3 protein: CASSGLADPRDEQYF. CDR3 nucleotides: TGTGCCAGCAGTGGACTAGCGGACCCCCGTGACGAGCAGTACTTC.